This paragraph reports one T cell receptor beta chain. The sample is drawn from a study of CD4 and CD8 cells across lung adenocarcinoma regions. Samples came from patients with localized non-small cell lung adenocarcinoma. The CDR3 has 15 amino acids. CDR1 is SGHRS, CDR2 YFSETQ, per germline. Trimming took 1 base from V and 5 from J; bases not matched to a gene: 3. A single record per CDR3 protein comes from TCRdb applying MiXCR to the PCR reads. Of roughly 20,000 distinct CDR3 sequences in the sample, approximately 50% were seen once. This chain connects TRBV5-1 to TRBJ2-3, with 11 bases identical to TRBD2. This clonotype was sampled from a female donor with lung adenocarcinoma. The CD4 and CD8 labels of this study may be unreliable. Sequencing was carried out using CD8+ T cells from the center of a lung tumor. This CDR3 reads CASSLRGLAGDTQYF. CDR3 in DNA: TGCGCCAGCAGCTTGAGAGGACTAGCGGGAGATACGCAGTATTTT.